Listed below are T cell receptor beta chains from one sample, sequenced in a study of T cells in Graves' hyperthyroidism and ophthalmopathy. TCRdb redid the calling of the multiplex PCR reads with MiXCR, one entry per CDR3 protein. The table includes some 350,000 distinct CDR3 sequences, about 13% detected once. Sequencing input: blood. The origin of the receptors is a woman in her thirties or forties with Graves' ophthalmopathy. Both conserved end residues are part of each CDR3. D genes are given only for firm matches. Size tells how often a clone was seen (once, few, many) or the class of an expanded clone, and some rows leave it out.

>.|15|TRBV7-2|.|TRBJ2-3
TGTGCCAGCAGACTTTCGGGGATGGGCACAGATACGCAGTATTTT
CASRLSGMGTDTQYF
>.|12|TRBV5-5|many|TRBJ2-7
TGTGCCAGCAGCATCGTCGGCCGGGAGCAGTACTTC
CASSIVGREQYF
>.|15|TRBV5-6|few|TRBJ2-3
TGTGCCAGCAGCTTAGGGGGGGCTGGCACAGATACGCAGTATTTT
CASSLGGAGTDTQYF
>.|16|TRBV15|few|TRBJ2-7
TGTGCCACCAGCAGCGTGACGGGGGCTCACACCTACGAGCAGTACTTC
CATSSVTGAHTYEQYF
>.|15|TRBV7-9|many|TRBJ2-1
TGTGCCAGCAGCTTACACGGGGAACCCTACAATGAGCAGTTCTTC
CASSLHGEPYNEQFF
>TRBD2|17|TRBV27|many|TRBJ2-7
TGTGCCAGCAGTCCGGGACTAGCGGGACCCGTCGAAATCGAGCAGTACTTC
CASSPGLAGPVEIEQYF
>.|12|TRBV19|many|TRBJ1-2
TGTGCCAGTAGCTCATACCTCTATGGCTACACCTTC
CASSSYLYGYTF
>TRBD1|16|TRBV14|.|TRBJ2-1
TGTGCCAGCAGCATTCCGGGACAGGGGTACTACAATGAGCAGTTCTTC
CASSIPGQGYYNEQFF
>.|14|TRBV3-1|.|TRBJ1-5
TGTGCCAGCAGCCAAACAAGTGGTTATCAGCCCCAGCATTTT
CASSQTSGYQPQHF
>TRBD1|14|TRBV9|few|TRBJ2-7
TGTGCCAGCAGCGTAGAGGACAGGTTCGACGAGCAGTACTTC
CASSVEDRFDEQYF
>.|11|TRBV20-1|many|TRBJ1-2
TGCAGTGCTAGACGGGACTATGGCTACACCTTC
CSARRDYGYTF
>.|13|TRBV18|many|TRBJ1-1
TGTGCCAGCTCCCAGCAAACGGACACTGAAGCTTTCTTT
CASSQQTDTEAFF
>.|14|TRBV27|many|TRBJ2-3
TGTGCCAGCAACACCAAGGACGGGAGCGATACGCAGTATTTT
CASNTKDGSDTQYF
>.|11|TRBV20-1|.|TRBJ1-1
TGCAGTGCTAGAGATCGGCAGAAAGCTTTCTTT
CSARDRQKAFF
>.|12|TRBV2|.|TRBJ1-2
TGTGCCAGCGGAGAGGGGTTCTGGGGCTACACCTTC
CASGEGFWGYTF
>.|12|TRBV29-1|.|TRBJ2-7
TGCAGCGTTGAACCCATTTCTAACGAGCAGTACTTC
CSVEPISNEQYF
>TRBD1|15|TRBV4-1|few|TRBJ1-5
TGCGCCAGCAGCCCTACAGGGGGTAGGGTTCAGCCCCAGCATTTT
CASSPTGGRVQPQHF
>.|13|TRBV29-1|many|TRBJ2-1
TGCAGCGTTGATGGTGCGGCTTCCGGTGAGCAGTTCTTC
CSVDGAASGEQFF
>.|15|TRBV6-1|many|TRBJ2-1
TGTGCCACATCAACCGGGACATATCTTTTTAATGAGCAGTTCTTC
CATSTGTYLFNEQFF
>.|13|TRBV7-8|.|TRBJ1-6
TGTGCCAGCAACATAGAGCTAAATTCACCCCTCCACTTT
CASNIELNSPLHF
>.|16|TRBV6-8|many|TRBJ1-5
TGTACCAGCAGTTACAACAGGGTGAAAGGTTTGCAGCCCCAGCATTTT
CTSSYNRVKGLQPQHF
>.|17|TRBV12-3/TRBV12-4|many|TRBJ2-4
TGTGCCAGCACCCCCGGGGAAACAGGGCCCGCCAAAAACATTCAGTACTTC
CASTPGETGPAKNIQYF
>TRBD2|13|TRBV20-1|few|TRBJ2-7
TGCAGTGCTAGAGGACTAGCCAGCTACGAGCAGTACTTC
CSARGLASYEQYF
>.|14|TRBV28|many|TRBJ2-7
TGTGCCAGCAGTCAACGCGTCAGGGGTTCGGTGCAGTACTTC
CASSQRVRGSVQYF
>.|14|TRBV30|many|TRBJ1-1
TGTGCCTGGAGTATCGGGGGTAGGTACACTGAAGCTTTCTTT
CAWSIGGRYTEAFF
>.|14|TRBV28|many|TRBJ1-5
TGTGCCAGCAGTCCATCTCTGTTCGGTCAGCCCCAGCATTTT
CASSPSLFGQPQHF
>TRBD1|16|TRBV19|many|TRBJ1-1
TGTGCCAGTAGAAAACAGGGGAGGGGGAAGAACACTGAAGCTTTCTTT
CASRKQGRGKNTEAFF
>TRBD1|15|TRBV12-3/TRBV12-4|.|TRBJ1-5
TGTGCCAGCAGTCAGGACAGGGGGCTACGTCAGCCCCAGCATTTT
CASSQDRGLRQPQHF
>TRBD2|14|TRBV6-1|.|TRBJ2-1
TGTGCCAGCCGGGAGGGAGGGATGAGTAATGAGCAGTTCTTC
CASREGGMSNEQFF
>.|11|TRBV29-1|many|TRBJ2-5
TGCAGCGTTGCCCTGGGGGAGACCCAGTACTTC
CSVALGETQYF
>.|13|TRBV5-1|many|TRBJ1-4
TGCGCCAGCAGCCCAGAGAGGAATGAAAAACTGTTTTTT
CASSPERNEKLFF
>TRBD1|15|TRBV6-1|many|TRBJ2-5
TGTGCCAGCAGTGAATCCGGACAGGGTGGAGAGACCCAGTACTTC
CASSESGQGGETQYF
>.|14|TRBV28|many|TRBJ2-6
TGTGCCACCGGTGGGGGGCGTGGGGCCAACGTCCTGACTTTC
CATGGGRGANVLTF
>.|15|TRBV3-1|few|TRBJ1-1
TGTGCCAGCAGCCCATGGACCCCTACGGGGAATGAAGCTTTCTTT
CASSPWTPTGNEAFF
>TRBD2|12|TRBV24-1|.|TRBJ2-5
TGTGCCACCAGTGGGGACGGGAGGGCCAAGTACTTC
CATSGDGRAKYF
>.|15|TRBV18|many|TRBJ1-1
TGTGCCAGCTCATACTCCACGCAGTTGAACACTGAAGCTTTCTTT
CASSYSTQLNTEAFF
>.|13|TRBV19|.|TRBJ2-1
TGTGCCAGTAGTTGGCGCTCCTACAATGAGCAGTTCTTC
CASSWRSYNEQFF
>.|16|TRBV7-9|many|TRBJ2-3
TGTGCCAGCAGCCCCCCTTTTGGGGGTTTGGCAGATACGCAGTATTTT
CASSPPFGGLADTQYF
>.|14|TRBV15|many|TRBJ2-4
TGTGCCACCAGCAGACCCGGGACATGGGACATTCAGTACTTC
CATSRPGTWDIQYF
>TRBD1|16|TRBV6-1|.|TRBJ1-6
TGTGCCAGCAGCCTTGCCCGGACAGGGGGCAATTCACCCCTCCACTTT
CASSLARTGGNSPLHF
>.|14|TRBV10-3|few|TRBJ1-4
TGTGCCATCAGTGGGGAAGGAGGGAATGAAGAACTGTTTTTT
CAISGEGGNEELFF
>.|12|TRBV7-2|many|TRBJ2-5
TGTGCCAGCAGCTCATCCGGAGAGACCCAGTACTTC
CASSSSGETQYF
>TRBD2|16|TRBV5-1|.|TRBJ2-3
TGCGCCAGCAGCTCCCAGACTAGCGGGGGGACAGATACGCAGTATTTT
CASSSQTSGGTDTQYF
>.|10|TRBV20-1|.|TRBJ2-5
TGCAGTGCCTTCCCGGAGACCCAGTACTTC
CSAFPETQYF
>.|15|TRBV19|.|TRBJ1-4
TGTGCCAGTAGTTCCGGAGACGCAACTAATGAAAAACTGTTTTTT
CASSSGDATNEKLFF
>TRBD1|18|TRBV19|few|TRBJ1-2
TGTGCCAGTAGTATAGCCCCTTTTACAGGGGACGAAGGCTATGGCTACACCTTC
CASSIAPFTGDEGYGYTF
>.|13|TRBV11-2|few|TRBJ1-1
TGTGCCAGCAGCTTTTTGCAGGGCCTTGAAGCTTTCTTT
CASSFLQGLEAFF
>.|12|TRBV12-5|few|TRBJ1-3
TGTGCTAGTGGTTTTGCCGGAAACACCATATATTTT
CASGFAGNTIYF
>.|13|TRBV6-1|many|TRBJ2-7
TGTGCCAGCAGGAGCGGAGCGCGGTACGAGCAGTACTTC
CASRSGARYEQYF
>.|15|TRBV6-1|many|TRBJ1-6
TGTGCCAGCAGTGAAGATGTCGGCTTTAATTCACCCCTCCACTTT
CASSEDVGFNSPLHF
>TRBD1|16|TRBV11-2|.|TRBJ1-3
TGTGCCAGCAGCCCGGGACAGCTATTATCTGGAAACACCATATATTTT
CASSPGQLLSGNTIYF
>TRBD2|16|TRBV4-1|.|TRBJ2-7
TGCGCCAGCAGCCAAGAGGTTGCGGGAGGGTCCTACGAGCAGTACTTC
CASSQEVAGGSYEQYF
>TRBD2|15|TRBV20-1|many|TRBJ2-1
TGCAGTGCTAGACCCCTGGTAGGACTAGCGAATGAGCAGTTCTTC
CSARPLVGLANEQFF
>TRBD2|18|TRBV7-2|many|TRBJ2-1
TGTGCCAGCAGCCGATGGACTAGCGGGGGGGCCGGGGGCCATGAGCAGTTCTTC
CASSRWTSGGAGGHEQFF
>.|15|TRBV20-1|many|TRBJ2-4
TGCAGTGCACCGGGGGACACGGGGCTCTTTGGAATTCAGTACTTC
CSAPGDTGLFGIQYF
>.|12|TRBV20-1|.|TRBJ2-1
TGCAGTGCTAGATCACAGGGAAGCGAGCAGTTCTTC
CSARSQGSEQFF
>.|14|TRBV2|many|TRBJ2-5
TGTGCCAGCAGTAGAACAGGGTGGCGGGAGACCCAGTACTTC
CASSRTGWRETQYF
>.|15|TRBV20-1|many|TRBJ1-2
TGCAGTGCTGGATCAACCGGGACCGCACGGCTGGGCTACACCTTC
CSAGSTGTARLGYTF
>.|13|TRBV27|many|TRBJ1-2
TGTGCCAGCAGTTTGTACAGGGATTATGGCTACACCTTC
CASSLYRDYGYTF
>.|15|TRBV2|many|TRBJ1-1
TGTGCCAGCAGTCGAAGGACAGTGGTGAACACTGAAGCTTTCTTT
CASSRRTVVNTEAFF